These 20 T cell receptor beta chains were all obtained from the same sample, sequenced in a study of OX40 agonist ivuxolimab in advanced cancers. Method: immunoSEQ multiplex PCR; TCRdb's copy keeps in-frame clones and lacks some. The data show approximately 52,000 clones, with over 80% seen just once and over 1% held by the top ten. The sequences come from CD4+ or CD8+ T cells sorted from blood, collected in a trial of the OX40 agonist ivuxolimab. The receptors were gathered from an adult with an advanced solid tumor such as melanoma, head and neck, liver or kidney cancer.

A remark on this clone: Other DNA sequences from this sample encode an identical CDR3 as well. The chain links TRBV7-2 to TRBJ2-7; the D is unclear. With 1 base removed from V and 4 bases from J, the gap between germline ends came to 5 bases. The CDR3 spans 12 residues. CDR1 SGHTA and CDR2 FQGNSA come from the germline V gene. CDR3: CASSLVGYEQYF. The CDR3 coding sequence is TGTGCCAGCAGCTTAGTAGGGTACGAGCAGTACTTC.

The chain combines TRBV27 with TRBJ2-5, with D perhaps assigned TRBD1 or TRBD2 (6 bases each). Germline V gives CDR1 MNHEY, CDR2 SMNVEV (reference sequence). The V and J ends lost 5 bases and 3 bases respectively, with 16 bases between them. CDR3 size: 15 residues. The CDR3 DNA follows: TGTGCCAGCAGTATACACCGGGGGCCCAAAGAGACCCAGTACTTC. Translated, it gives CASSIHRGPKETQYF.

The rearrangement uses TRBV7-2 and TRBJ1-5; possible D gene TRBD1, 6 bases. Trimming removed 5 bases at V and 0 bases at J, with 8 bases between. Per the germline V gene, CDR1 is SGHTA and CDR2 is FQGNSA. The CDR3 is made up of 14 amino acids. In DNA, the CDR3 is TGTGCCAGCAGCAAGGACAGTAGCAATCAGCCCCAGCATTTT. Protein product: CASSKDSSNQPQHF.

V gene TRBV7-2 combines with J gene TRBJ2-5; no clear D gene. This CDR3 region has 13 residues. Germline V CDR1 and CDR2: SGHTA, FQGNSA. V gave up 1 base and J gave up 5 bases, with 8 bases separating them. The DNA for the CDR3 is TGTGCCAGCAGCTTAGGGGGTAGGGAGACCCAGTACTTC. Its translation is CASSLGGRETQYF.

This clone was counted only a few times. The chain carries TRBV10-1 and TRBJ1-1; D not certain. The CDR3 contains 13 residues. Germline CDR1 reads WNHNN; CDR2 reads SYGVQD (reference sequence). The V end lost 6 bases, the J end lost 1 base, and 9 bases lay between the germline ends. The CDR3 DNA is TGCGCCAGCAGCCCAAACCGGAACACTGAAGCTTTCTTT. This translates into CASSPNRNTEAFF.

CDR3 loop: CASSSTGTPGLNQETQYF. The CDR3 nucleotides are TGTGCCAGCAGCTCGACCGGGACACCGGGACTTAACCAAGAGACCCAGTACTTC. The rearrangement uses TRBV7-3 and TRBJ2-5; D may be TRBD1 or TRBD2 (6 bases each). CDR3 length: 18 residues. V was trimmed by 4 bases and J by 0 bases, leaving 21 bases between them. Germline V gene sequence: CDR1 SGHTA, CDR2 FQGTGA.

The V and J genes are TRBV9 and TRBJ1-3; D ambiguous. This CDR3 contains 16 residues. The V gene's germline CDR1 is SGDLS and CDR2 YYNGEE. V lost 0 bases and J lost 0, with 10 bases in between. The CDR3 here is CASSVGRGPSGNTIYF. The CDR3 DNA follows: TGTGCCAGCAGCGTAGGGAGAGGCCCCTCTGGAAACACCATATATTTT.

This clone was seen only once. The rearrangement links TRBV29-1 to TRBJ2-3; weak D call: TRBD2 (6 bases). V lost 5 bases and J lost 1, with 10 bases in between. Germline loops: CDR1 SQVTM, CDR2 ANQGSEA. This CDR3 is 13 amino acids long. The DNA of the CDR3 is TGCAGCGTTAGTCCGGGAGGCACAGATACGCAGTATTTT. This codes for CSVSPGGTDTQYF.

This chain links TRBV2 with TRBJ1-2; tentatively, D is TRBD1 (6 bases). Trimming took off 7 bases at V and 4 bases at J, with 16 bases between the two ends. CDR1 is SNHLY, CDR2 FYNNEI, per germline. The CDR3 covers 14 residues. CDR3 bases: TGTGCCAGCATATGGAACAGGGTTAGCTATGGCTACACCTTC. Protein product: CASIWNRVSYGYTF.

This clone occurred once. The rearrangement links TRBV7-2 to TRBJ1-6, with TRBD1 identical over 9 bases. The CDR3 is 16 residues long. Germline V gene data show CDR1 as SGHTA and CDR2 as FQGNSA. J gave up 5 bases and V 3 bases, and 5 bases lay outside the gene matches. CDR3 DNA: TGTGCCAGCAGCTTGCTAGGGACAGGGAATAATTCACCCCTCCACTTT. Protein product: CASSLLGTGNNSPLHF.

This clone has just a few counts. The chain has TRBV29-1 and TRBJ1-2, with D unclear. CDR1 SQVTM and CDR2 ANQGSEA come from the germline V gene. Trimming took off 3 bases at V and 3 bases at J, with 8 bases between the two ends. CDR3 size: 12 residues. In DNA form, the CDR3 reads TGCAGCGTTGATAGGGCGGACTATGGCTACACCTTC. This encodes CSVDRADYGYTF.

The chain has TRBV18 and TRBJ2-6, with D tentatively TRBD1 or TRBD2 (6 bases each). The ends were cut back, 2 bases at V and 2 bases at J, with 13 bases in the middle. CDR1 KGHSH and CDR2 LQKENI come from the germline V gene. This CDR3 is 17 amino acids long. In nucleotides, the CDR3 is TGTGCCAGCTCACCAGCGGGACAACGAACTGGGGCCAACGTCCTGACTTTC. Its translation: CASSPAGQRTGANVLTF. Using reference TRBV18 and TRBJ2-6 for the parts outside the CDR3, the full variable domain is NAGVMQNPRHLVRRRGQEARLRCSPMKGHSHVYWYRQLPEEGLKFMVYLQKENIIDESGMPKERFSAEFPKEGPSILRIQQVVRGDSAAYFCASSPAGQRTGANVLTFGAGSRLTVL.

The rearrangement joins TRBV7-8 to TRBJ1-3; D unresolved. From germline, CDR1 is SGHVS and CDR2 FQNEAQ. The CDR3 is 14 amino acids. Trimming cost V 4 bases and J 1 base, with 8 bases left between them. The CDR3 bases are TGTGCCAGCAGCTACACTGGGTCTGGAAACACCATATATTTT. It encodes CASSYTGSGNTIYF.

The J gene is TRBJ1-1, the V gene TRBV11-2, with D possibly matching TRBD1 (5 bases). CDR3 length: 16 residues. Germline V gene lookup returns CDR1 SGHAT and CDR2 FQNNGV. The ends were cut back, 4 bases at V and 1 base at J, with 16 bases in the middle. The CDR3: CASSSKTVGKNTEAFF. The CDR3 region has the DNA TGTGCCAGCAGCTCCAAGACAGTCGGGAAGAACACTGAAGCTTTCTTT.

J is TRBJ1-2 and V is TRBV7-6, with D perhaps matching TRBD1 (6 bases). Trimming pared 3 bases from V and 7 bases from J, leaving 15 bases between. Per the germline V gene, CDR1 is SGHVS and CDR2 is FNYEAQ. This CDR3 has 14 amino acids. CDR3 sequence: CASSLSVQGSGYTF. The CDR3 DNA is TGTGCCAGCAGCTTGTCGGTACAGGGTTCTGGCTACACCTTC.

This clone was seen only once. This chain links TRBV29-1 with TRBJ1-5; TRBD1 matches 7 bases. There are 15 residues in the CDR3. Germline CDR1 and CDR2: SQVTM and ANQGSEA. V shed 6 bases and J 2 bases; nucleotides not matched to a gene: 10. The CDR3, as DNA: TGCAGCGTAGCTCAGGGGGGAAGGGGCAATCAGCCCCAGCATTTT. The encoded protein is CSVAQGGRGNQPQHF.

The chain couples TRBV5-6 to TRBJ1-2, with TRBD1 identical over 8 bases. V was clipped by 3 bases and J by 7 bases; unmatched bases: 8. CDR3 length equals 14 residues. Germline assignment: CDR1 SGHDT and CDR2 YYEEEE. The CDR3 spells CASSSPGGSGGYTF. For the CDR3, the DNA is TGTGCCAGCAGCTCCCCAGGGGGCTCTGGTGGCTACACCTTC.

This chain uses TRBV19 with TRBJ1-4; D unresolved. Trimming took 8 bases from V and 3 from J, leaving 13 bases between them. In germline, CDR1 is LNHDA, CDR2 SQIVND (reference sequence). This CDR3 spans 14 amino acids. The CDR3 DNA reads TGTGCCAGTTCGTTGGGGTTAGCTAATGAAAAACTGTTTTTT. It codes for CASSLGLANEKLFF.

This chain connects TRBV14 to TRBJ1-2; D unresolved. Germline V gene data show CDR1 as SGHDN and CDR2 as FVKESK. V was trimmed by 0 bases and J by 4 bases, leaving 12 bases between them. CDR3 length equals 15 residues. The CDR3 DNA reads TGTGCCAGCAGCCAAGAACTCCTGGCGAGCTATGGCTACACCTTC. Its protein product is CASSQELLASYGYTF.

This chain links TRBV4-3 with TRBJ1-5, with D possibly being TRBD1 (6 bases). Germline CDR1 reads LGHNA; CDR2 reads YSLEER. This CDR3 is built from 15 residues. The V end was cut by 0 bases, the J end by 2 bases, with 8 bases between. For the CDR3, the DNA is TGCGCCAGCAGCCAAGAGGGGGGCGGCAATCAGCCCCAGCATTTT. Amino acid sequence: CASSQEGGGNQPQHF.